This TCR beta chain was sequenced for a study of shared clonotypes between healthy human individuals. Study outcomes and limitations: With four donors compared, about 5.2% of naive CD4 clonotypes were shared.

Genomic DNA per cell subset filled all wells of several immunoSEQ plates. Profiling relied on immunoSEQ multiplex PCR, and the TCRdb table lists in-frame clones only, not all of them. The table shows some 2,100,000 clones, with around 95% occurring only once. Trimming took off 6 bases at V and 9 bases at J, with 22 bases between the two ends. This CDR3 has 15 amino acids. Germline V gene lookup returns CDR1 SGHTA and CDR2 FQGTGA. About this clone itself: Its antigen is undetermined.

The receptor comes from a man between 18 and 35 years old in good health. V is TRBV7-3 and J is TRBJ2-3; D is perhaps TRBD1 or TRBD2 (5 bases each). The material sequenced was naive CD4+ T cells sorted from blood. Subset reported: CD45RA+ positively selected. The CDR3 loop reads CASSLAGTSGETQYF. The CDR3 region has the DNA TGTGCCAGCAGTCTCGCCGGGACCTCTGGAGAGACGCAGTATTTT.